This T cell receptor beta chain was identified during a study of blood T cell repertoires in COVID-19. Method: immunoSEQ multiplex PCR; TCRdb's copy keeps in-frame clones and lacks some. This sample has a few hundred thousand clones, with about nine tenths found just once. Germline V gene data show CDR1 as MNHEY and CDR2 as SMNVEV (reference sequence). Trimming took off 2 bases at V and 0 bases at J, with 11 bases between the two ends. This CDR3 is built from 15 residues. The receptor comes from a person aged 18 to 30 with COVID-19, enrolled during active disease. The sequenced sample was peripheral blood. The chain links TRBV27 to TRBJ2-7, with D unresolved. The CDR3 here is CASSLASTSSYEQYF. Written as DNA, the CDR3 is TGTGCCAGCAGTTTAGCGAGTACGAGCTCCTACGAGCAGTACTTC.